Below, 25 T cell receptor beta chains from the same sample are listed, as sequenced in a study of cytomegalovirus exposure and HLA in healthy donors. 13 Jbeta primers and 60 Vbeta primers were used for the PCR. The protocol was immunoSEQ multiplex PCR, while the TCRdb copy is restricted to in-frame clones and leaves out a portion. The sample contains around 150,000 clones, approximately 80% of which appear only once. Sequenced input: PBMCs. Receptors were obtained from a woman under 30 in good health and CMV-seronegative.

The chain combines TRBV6-5 with TRBJ1-5, with 7 bases aligning to TRBD1. CDR3 length: 16 residues. The V segment lost 4 bases and the J segment 3 bases; nucleotides outside the gene matches: 9. Germline CDR1 and CDR2: MNHEY and SVGAGI. The CDR3 region is CASSSNPGQFNQPQHF. The CDR3 DNA sequence: TGTGCCAGCAGTTCTAATCCGGGACAGTTCAATCAGCCCCAGCATTTT.

The gene calls are TRBV4-1 and TRBJ2-5; TRBD1 matches 7 bases. The assigned J gene may be wrong: the sequence end matches TRBJ2-7 better. CDR3 size: 14 residues. The germline V gene has CDR1 MGHRA and CDR2 YSYEKL. The CDR3 region has the DNA TGCGCCAGCAGCCCCTGGACAGGTCCCCACGAGCAGTACTTC. The encoded protein is CASSPWTGPHEQYF.

This chain links TRBV11-2 with TRBJ2-5; possibly TRBD2 for D (6 bases). The DNA end lines up better with TRBJ2-7; the J call may be wrong. The CDR3 covers 13 residues. Germline CDR1 SGHAT, CDR2 FQNNGV. The CDR3 sequence is CASRQDYSYEQYF. In DNA, the CDR3 is TGTGCCAGCAGACAGGACTACTCCTACGAGCAGTACTTC.

In this sample, this clone turned up once. This chain uses TRBV2 with TRBJ1-2; the match to TRBD1 covers 7 bases. Germline CDR1 is SNHLY and CDR2 is FYNNEI. The CDR3 contains 14 residues. J lost 2 bases, V lost 1 base, and 1 base had no gene match. The DNA of the CDR3 is TGTGCCAGCAGTGAAGACAGGGGAAACTATGGCTACACCTTC. Translated, it gives CASSEDRGNYGYTF.

The gene calls are TRBV28 and TRBJ2-4, with TRBD2 matching over 7 bases. V shed 5 bases and J 0 bases; nucleotides not matched to a gene: 7. This CDR3 contains 16 residues. CDR1 MDHEN and CDR2 SYDVKM come from the germline V gene. CDR3 bases: TGTGCCAGCAGTCTCTGGACTAGTTTAGCCAAAAACATTCAGTACTTC. Translated: CASSLWTSLAKNIQYF.

This sequence joins TRBV7-3 and TRBJ2-5; 14 nucleotides line up with TRBD2. V was clipped by 4 bases and J by 3 bases; unmatched bases: 4. Germline loops: CDR1 SGHTA, CDR2 FQGTGA. The CDR3 runs to 16 residues. The CDR3 region is CASSWGLAGDEETQYF. The CDR3 region has the DNA TGTGCCAGCAGCTGGGGACTAGCGGGAGATGAAGAGACCCAGTACTTC.

The rearrangement joins TRBV4-1 to TRBJ2-7, with a tentative D call TRBD1 (6 bases). Germline V gene data show CDR1 as MGHRA and CDR2 as YSYEKL. V was pared by 3 bases and J by 2 bases, with 11 bases between. CDR3 length: 14 amino acids. DNA for the CDR3: TGCGCCAGCAGCCAGCCAGGGGCACCCTACGAGCAGTACTTC. It encodes CASSQPGAPYEQYF.

This chain joins TRBV6-6 and TRBJ1-2; weak D call: TRBD1 (5 bases). Germline lookup yields CDR1 MNHNY and CDR2 SVGAGI (reference sequence). V lost 7 bases and J lost 5, with 14 bases in between. The CDR3 covers 13 residues. DNA of the CDR3: TGTGCCAGCAAACAGGAGGGATCGTATGGCTACACCTTC. It encodes CASKQEGSYGYTF.

This clone has more than one count but fewer than ten. The J gene is TRBJ1-1, the V gene TRBV5-1, with D perhaps matching TRBD1 (6 bases). The CDR3 is 14 amino acids. The germline gives CDR1 SGHRS, CDR2 YFSETQ. V lost 4 bases, J lost 5 bases, and 15 bases lay in between. CDR3 protein: CASSQGTLGTEAFF. CDR3 bases: TGCGCCAGCAGCCAAGGGACACTGGGGACTGAAGCTTTCTTT.

The rearrangement links TRBV4-1 to TRBJ2-1, with 7 bases identical to TRBD2. The V and J ends lost 1 base and 6 bases, in that order; junction bases with no gene match: 21. This CDR3 is 20 amino acids long. CDR1 and CDR2 from the germline V gene are MGHRA and YSYEKL. CDR3 region: CASSQGGRGYSLAVSNEQFF. In nucleotides, the CDR3 is TGCGCCAGCAGCCAAGGGGGTAGGGGCTATTCGCTAGCGGTCAGCAATGAGCAGTTCTTC.

The chain employs TRBV5-5 and TRBJ2-7, with D possibly matching TRBD1 (6 bases). CDR3 size: 17 residues. V lost 4 bases and J lost 0, with 20 bases in between. CDR1 is SGHKS, CDR2 YYEKEE, per germline (reference sequence). CDR3 amino acids: CASSRRPFGDTSYEQYF. In DNA, the CDR3 is TGTGCCAGCAGCCGCCGCCCTTTTGGGGACACCTCCTACGAGCAGTACTTC.

The count of this clone is one. The CDR3 region has the DNA TGTGCCAGCAGCTTCTCGACAGGGTTCCAAGAGACCCAGTACTTC. As protein: CASSFSTGFQETQYF. The chain is built from TRBV5-4 and TRBJ2-5; 7 bases are shared with TRBD1. Germline values: CDR1 SGHNT, CDR2 YYREEE (reference sequence). CDR3 length: 15 amino acids. After removal of 2 bases from V and 1 base from J, the junction contained 5 bases not matched to a gene.

The J gene is TRBJ2-3, the V gene TRBV18, with D unclear. The CDR3 covers 13 residues. CDR1 and CDR2 (germline): KGHSH, LQKENI. V was clipped by 2 bases and J by 0 bases, with 3 bases between them. CDR3 bases: TGTGCCAGCTCACCAACTAGCACAGATACGCAGTATTTT. Protein sequence: CASSPTSTDTQYF.

V and J are TRBV10-1 and TRBJ2-2; a weak D match, TRBD2 (6 bases). Trimming removed 2 bases from V and 5 bases from J, with 9 bases in between. CDR1 is WNHNN, CDR2 SYGVQD, per germline (reference sequence). The length of the CDR3 is 14 residues. The CDR3 sequence: CASSEAGRTGELFF. The CDR3 nucleotides are TGCGCCAGCAGTGAGGCGGGACGTACCGGGGAGCTGTTTTTT.

The J gene is TRBJ1-5, the V gene TRBV5-5, with D possibly matching TRBD1 (5 bases). V dropped 1 base and J dropped 0 bases, with 11 bases sitting between them. The CDR3 is made up of 16 amino acids. From germline, CDR1 is SGHKS and CDR2 YYEKEE (reference sequence). The CDR3 loop is CASSLTGPYSNQPQHF. In DNA form, the CDR3 reads TGTGCCAGCAGCTTGACAGGCCCTTATAGCAATCAGCCCCAGCATTTT. Supplemented by reference TRBV5-5 and TRBJ1-5, the full variable domain reads DAGVTQSPTHLIKTRGQQVTLRCSPISGHKSVSWYQQVLGQGPQFIFQYYEKEERGRGNFPDRFSARQFPNYSSELNVNALLLGDSALYLCASSLTGPYSNQPQHFGDGTRLSIL.

The chain's CDR3 is CASSLGTRSTDTQYF. The CDR3 DNA sequence: TGCGCCAGCAGCCTAGGGACAAGAAGCACAGATACGCAGTATTTT. This chain joins TRBV4-1 and TRBJ2-3; D is possibly TRBD1 (6 bases). V lost 4 bases to trimming and J lost 0 bases, with 11 bases between them. This CDR3 spans 15 amino acids. The V gene's germline CDR1 is MGHRA and CDR2 YSYEKL.

The chain is built from TRBV5-1 and TRBJ2-3; tentative D call: TRBD2 (6 bases). V lost 5 bases and J 5 bases, leaving 12 bases between the germline ends. The length of the CDR3 is 13 residues. In germline, CDR1 is SGHRS, CDR2 YFSETQ. This chain's CDR3 is CASSLGGEDTQYF. CDR3 sequence (DNA): TGCGCCAGCAGTCTCGGGGGTGAAGATACGCAGTATTTT.

This clone came up a few times. V gene TRBV18 combines with J gene TRBJ2-1; D is perhaps TRBD2 (5 bases). CDR1 and CDR2 (germline): KGHSH, LQKENI. This CDR3 has 13 amino acids. Trimming left V 2 bases short and J 6 bases short, with 8 bases between. CDR3 sequence (DNA): TGTGCCAGCTCACCAGCTAGCATCAATGAGCAGTTCTTC. It specifies CASSPASINEQFF.

Concerning this clone: The junction does not match germline at one end; this may be a read error. The chain carries TRBV2 and TRBJ1-2; D remains ambiguous. Germline V gene lookup returns CDR1 SNHLY and CDR2 FYNNEI. The CDR3 is 14 residues long. The chain's CDR3 is CASSLEFKTQWFPF. DNA for the CDR3: TGTGCCAGCAGTCTAGAATTCAAAACTCAGTGGTTCCCCTTC.

This clone has just a few counts. J is TRBJ1-1 and V is TRBV7-3; D gene unclear. Trimming pared 2 bases from V and 0 bases from J, leaving 10 bases between. This CDR3 has 15 amino acids. CDR1 SGHTA and CDR2 FQGTGA come from the germline V gene. The CDR3 DNA follows: TGTGCCAGCAGCTTAGATCAGGCGCTGAACACTGAAGCTTTCTTT. Translation: CASSLDQALNTEAFF.

The chain employs TRBV4-1 and TRBJ1-2; TRBD1 matches 7 bases. CDR1 and CDR2 from the germline V gene are MGHRA and YSYEKL. The CDR3 totals 18 residues. The V segment lost 5 bases and the J segment 7 bases; nucleotides outside the gene matches: 22. CDR3 bases: TGCGCCAGCAGCTCCGACAGGGTTTCGGATCCCATCGGGGGTGGCTACACCTTC. Its translation: CASSSDRVSDPIGGGYTF.

This chain uses TRBV18 with TRBJ2-5, with D tentatively TRBD2 (6 bases). Trimming took 0 bases from V and 3 from J, leaving 11 bases between them. CDR3 length: 15 amino acids. The germline V gene has CDR1 KGHSH and CDR2 LQKENI. CDR3: CASSPPALAKETQYF. Written as DNA, the CDR3 is TGTGCCAGCTCACCACCAGCCCTAGCGAAAGAGACCCAGTACTTC.

The J gene is TRBJ2-1, the V gene TRBV4-1, with a tentative D call TRBD2 (5 bases). Trimming took 5 bases from V and 0 from J, leaving 17 bases between them. This CDR3 spans 17 amino acids. CDR1 is MGHRA, CDR2 YSYEKL, per germline. The CDR3 region is CASSTVGRRSSYNEQFF. The CDR3 nucleotides read TGCGCCAGCAGCACAGTGGGCAGGAGGAGCTCCTACAATGAGCAGTTCTTC.

This chain joins TRBV9 and TRBJ2-1, with 8 bases lining up with TRBD2. The V segment lost 0 bases and the J segment 2 bases; nucleotides outside the gene matches: 7. The CDR3 sequence is 17 residues long. Per the germline V gene, CDR1 is SGDLS and CDR2 is YYNGEE. The CDR3 reads CASSVASGGVAYNEQFF. CDR3 DNA sequence: TGTGCCAGCAGCGTAGCTTCGGGAGGGGTTGCCTACAATGAGCAGTTCTTC.

The rearrangement uses TRBV14 and TRBJ1-1; no clear D. The germline CDR1 and CDR2 sequences are SGHDN and FVKESK. Trimming removed 1 base from V and 10 bases from J, with 13 bases in between. The CDR3 length is 13 residues. The CDR3 bases are TGTGCCAGCAGCCAAGTTTTGAGGGCACGAGCTTTCTTT. Residues: CASSQVLRARAFF.